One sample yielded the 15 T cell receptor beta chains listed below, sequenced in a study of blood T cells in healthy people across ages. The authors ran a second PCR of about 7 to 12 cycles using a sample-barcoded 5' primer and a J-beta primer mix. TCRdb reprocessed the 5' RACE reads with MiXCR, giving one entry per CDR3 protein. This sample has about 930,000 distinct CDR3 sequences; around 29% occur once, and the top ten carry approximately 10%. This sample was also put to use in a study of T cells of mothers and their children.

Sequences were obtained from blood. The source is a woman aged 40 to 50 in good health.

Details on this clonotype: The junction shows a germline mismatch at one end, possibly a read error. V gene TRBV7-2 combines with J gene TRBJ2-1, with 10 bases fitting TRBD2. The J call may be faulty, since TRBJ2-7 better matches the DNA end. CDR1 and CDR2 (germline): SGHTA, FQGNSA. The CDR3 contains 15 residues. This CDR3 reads CAGSLAGGAYNEQYF. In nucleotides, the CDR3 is TGTGCCGGCAGCTTAGCGGGGGGTGCGTACAATGAGCAGTACTTC.

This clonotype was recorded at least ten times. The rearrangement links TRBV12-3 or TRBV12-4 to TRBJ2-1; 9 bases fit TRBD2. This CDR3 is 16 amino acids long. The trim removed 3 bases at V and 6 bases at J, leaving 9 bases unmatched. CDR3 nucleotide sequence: TGTGCCAGCAGTTTGGTGAGCGGGGGGCCATCCAATGAGCAGTTCTTC. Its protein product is CASSLVSGGPSNEQFF.

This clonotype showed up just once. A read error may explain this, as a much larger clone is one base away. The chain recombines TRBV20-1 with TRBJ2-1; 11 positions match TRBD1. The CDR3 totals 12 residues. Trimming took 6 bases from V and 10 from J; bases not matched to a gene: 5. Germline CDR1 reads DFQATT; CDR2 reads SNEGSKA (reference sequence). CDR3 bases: TGCAGTGCGGGACAGGGGGGCGACGAGCAGTTCTTC. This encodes CSAGQGGDEQFF.

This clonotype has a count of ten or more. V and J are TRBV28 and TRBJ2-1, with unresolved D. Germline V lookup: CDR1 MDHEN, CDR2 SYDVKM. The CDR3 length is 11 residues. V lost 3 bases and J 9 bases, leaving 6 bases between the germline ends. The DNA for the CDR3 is TGTGCCAGCAGTTTCAGTGGTGAGCAGTTCTTC. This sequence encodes CASSFSGEQFF.

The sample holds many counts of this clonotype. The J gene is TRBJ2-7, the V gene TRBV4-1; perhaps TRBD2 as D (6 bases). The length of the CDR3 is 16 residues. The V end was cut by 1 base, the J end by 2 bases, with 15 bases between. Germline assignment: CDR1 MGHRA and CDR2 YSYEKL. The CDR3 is CASSQAFGGITYEQYF. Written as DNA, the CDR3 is TGCGCCAGCAGCCAAGCTTTTGGGGGGATTACCTACGAGCAGTACTTC.

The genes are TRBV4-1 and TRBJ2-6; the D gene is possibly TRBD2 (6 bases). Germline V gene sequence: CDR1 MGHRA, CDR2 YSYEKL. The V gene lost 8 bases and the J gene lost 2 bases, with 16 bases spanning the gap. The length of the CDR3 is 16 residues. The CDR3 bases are TGCGCCAGCTCCACCTTGCGGGGTCCTGGGGCCAACGTCCTGACTTTC. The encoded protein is CASSTLRGPGANVLTF.

CDR3 bases: TGTGCCAGCAGTGGGACAGGGGATGTAGGCTACACCTTC. Translating it yields CASSGTGDVGYTF. The chain joins TRBV2 to TRBJ1-2; 9 bases are a match to TRBD1. Germline V gene data show CDR1 as SNHLY and CDR2 as FYNNEI. V shed 4 bases and J 8 bases; nucleotides not matched to a gene: 5. The CDR3 is 13 residues long. The variable domain in full, with the rest retrieved from reference TRBV2 and TRBJ1-2, is EPEVTQTPSHQVTQMGQEVILRCVPISNHLYFYWYRQILGQKVEFLVSFYNNEISEKSEIFDDQFSVERPDGSNFTLKIRSTKLEDSAMYFCASSGTGDVGYTFGSGTRLTVV.

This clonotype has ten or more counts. In DNA form, the CDR3 reads TGCGCCAGCAGTTCGGAGACAGGCCAGCCCCAGCATTTT. It is translated as CASSSETGQPQHF. The chain couples TRBV5-1 to TRBJ1-5, with D tentatively TRBD1 (6 bases). Germline lookup yields CDR1 SGHRS and CDR2 YFSETQ. V lost 5 bases and J lost 7, with 13 bases in between. This CDR3 has 13 amino acids.

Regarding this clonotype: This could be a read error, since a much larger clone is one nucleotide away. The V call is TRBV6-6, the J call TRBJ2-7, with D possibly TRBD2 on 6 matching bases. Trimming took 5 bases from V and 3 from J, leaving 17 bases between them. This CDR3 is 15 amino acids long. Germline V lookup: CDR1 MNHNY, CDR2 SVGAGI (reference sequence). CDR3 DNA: TGTGCCAGCAGTCAACCCCGAGAGGAGGGCTACGAGCAGTACTTC. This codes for CASSQPREEGYEQYF.

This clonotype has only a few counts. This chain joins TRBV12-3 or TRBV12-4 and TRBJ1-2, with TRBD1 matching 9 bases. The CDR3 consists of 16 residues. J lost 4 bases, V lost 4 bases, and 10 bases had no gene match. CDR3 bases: TGTGCCAGCAGTTCGGGGACAGGGAGGAATGGCTATGGCTACACCTTC. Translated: CASSSGTGRNGYGYTF.

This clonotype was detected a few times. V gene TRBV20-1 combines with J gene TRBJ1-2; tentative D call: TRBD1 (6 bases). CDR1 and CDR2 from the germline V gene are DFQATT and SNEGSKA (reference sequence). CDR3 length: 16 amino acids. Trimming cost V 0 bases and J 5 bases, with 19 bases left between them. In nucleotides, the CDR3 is TGCAGTGCTAGAGATCTGGAGGGACACTTCACGTATGGCTACACCTTC. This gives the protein CSARDLEGHFTYGYTF.

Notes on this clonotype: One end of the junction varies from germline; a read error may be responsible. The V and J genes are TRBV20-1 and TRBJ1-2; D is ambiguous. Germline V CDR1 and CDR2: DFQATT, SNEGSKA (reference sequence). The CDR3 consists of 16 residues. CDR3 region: CSARDLDRSFNHGYTF. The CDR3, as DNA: TGCAGTGCTAGAGACCTGGACCGTAGCTTTAACCATGGCTACACCTTC.

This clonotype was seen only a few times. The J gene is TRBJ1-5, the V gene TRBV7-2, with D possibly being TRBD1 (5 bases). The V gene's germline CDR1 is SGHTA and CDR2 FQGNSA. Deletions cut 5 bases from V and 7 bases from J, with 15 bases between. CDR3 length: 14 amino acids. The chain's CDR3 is CASSGLGGDQPQHF. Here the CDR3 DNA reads TGTGCCAGCAGCGGCTTAGGTGGGGACCAGCCCCAGCATTTT.

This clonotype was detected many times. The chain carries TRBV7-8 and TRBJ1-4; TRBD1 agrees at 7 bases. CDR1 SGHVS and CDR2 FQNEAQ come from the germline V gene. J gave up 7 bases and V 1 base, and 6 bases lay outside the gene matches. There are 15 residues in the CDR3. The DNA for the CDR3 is TGTGCCAGCAGCTTAGTACAGGGGCAGGCTGAAAAACTGTTTTTT. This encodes CASSLVQGQAEKLFF.

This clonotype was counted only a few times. The CDR3 DNA reads as TGTGCCAGCAGTTACAGACGAGCAGGGCGGGTAGATAATCAGCCCCAGCATTTT. It yields the protein CASSYRRAGRVDNQPQHF. V and J are TRBV6-2 or TRBV6-3 and TRBJ1-5, with D possibly matching TRBD1 (5 bases). The CDR3 contains 18 residues. The V and J ends lost 2 bases and 4 bases respectively, with 21 bases between them. Germline V CDR1 and CDR2: MNHEY, SVGEGT.